This entry concerns a single TCR beta chain. The sample is drawn from a study of control samples from healthy donors and cancer patients. Some clones are missing from TCRdb's copy, which holds only in-frame ones; the method was immunoSEQ multiplex PCR. The table lists a few thousand clones, approximately 77% of them singletons. The sequenced material came from formalin-fixed, paraffin-embedded tissue. The receptor comes from a female donor with melanoma.

The CDR3 sequence is CASSYGGSLTDTQYF. DNA for the CDR3: TGTGCCAGCAGTTACGGAGGCAGCCTCACAGATACGCAGTATTTT. The chain combines TRBV6-5 with TRBJ2-3; D might be TRBD2 (5 bases). Germline values: CDR1 MNHEY, CDR2 SVGAGI. The CDR3 spans 15 residues. Trimming left V 2 bases short and J 2 bases short, with 11 bases between.